The 28 T cell receptor beta chains given below trace back to one sample, sequenced in a study of blood T cell repertoires in COVID-19. Libraries were prepared by immunoSEQ multiplex PCR; TCRdb keeps only in-frame clonotypes and omits some of them. The table shows about 76,000 clones, with 70% to 90% occurring only once. Material: peripheral blood. The receptors originated from a human donor in a cohort sampled during active COVID-19.

The DNA of the CDR3 is TGTGCCAGCAAGGAGACAGCAACCTCCTACGAGCAGTACTTC. It specifies CASKETATSYEQYF. The chain joins TRBV27 to TRBJ2-7; D may be TRBD1 (5 bases). There are 14 residues in the CDR3. The germline V gene has CDR1 MNHEY and CDR2 SMNVEV (reference sequence). V lost 7 bases and J lost 0, with 13 bases in between.

The chain recombines TRBV2 with TRBJ2-5, with 12 bases lining up with TRBD2. Unmatched junction bases numbered 5, after V lost 2 bases and J lost 7 bases. Germline V lookup: CDR1 SNHLY, CDR2 FYNNEI. This CDR3 region has 15 residues. CDR3 protein: CASSERLAGGRTQYF. The DNA for the CDR3 is TGTGCCAGCAGTGAACGGCTAGCGGGGGGGCGGACCCAGTACTTC.

V and J are TRBV27 and TRBJ2-3; tentatively, D is TRBD2 (7 bases). The CDR3 is 15 amino acids. The germline CDR1 and CDR2 sequences are MNHEY and SMNVEV (reference sequence). V was pared by 3 bases and J by 2 bases, with 12 bases between. The CDR3 DNA sequence: TGTGCCAGCAGTTTCCGGGGGGCGTACACAGATACGCAGTATTTT. Translating gives CASSFRGAYTDTQYF.

This clone was observed a few times. The rearrangement joins TRBV9 to TRBJ2-5, with 15 bases identical to TRBD2. Germline values: CDR1 SGDLS, CDR2 YYNGEE. Losses at the gene ends were 3 bases for V and 2 bases for J; bases not matched to a gene: 5. This CDR3 has 17 residues. CDR3 DNA: TGTGCCAGCAGCGGAGGGACTAGCGGGGGGATACAAGAGACCCAGTACTTC. Amino acid sequence: CASSGGTSGGIQETQYF.

The chain uses TRBV9 and TRBJ2-2; 7 bases are shared with TRBD1. Germline trimming cut 2 bases from V and 8 bases from J; bases unmatched to any gene: 12. Germline CDR1 and CDR2: SGDLS and YYNGEE. The CDR3 is 16 amino acids. The CDR3 is CASSVRDSPVVGELFF. In DNA form, the CDR3 reads TGTGCCAGCAGCGTGAGGGACAGCCCCGTCGTAGGGGAGCTGTTTTTT.

The gene calls are TRBV7-2 and TRBJ1-1; D uncertain. CDR3 length: 15 residues. Trimming took 1 base from V and 4 from J, leaving 13 bases between them. Germline V CDR1 and CDR2: SGHTA, FQGNSA. The CDR3: CASSLGGGRGTEAFF. The CDR3, as DNA: TGTGCCAGCAGCTTAGGAGGAGGAAGAGGCACTGAAGCTTTCTTT.

The sample holds one count of this clone. The genes are TRBV5-4 and TRBJ1-2, with D unresolved. CDR1 is SGHNT, CDR2 YYREEE, per germline (reference sequence). The CDR3 spans 16 residues. The V end was cut by 0 bases, the J end by 4 bases, with 16 bases between. The CDR3 protein is CASSLGSNSKTYGYTF. The CDR3 DNA follows: TGTGCCAGCAGCTTGGGATCTAACAGCAAGACCTATGGCTACACCTTC.

This chain uses TRBV9 with TRBJ2-3; D unclear. Germline-derived CDR1 and CDR2 are SGDLS and YYNGEE. Trimming pared 2 bases from V and 1 base from J, leaving 8 bases between. CDR3 length equals 14 residues. CDR3 sequence reads: CASSVTPGTDTQYF. The CDR3 nucleotides are TGTGCCAGCAGCGTTACCCCGGGCACAGATACGCAGTATTTT. The full variable domain, its missing parts supplied by reference TRBV9 and TRBJ2-3, is DSGVTQTPKHLITATGQRVTLRCSPRSGDLSVYWYQQSLDQGLQFLIQYYNGEERAKGNILERFSAQQFPDLHSELNLSSLELGDSALYFCASSVTPGTDTQYFGPGTRLTVL.

The J gene is TRBJ1-2, the V gene TRBV10-1; 8 positions match TRBD1. The CDR3 is 14 residues long. Germline V gene lookup returns CDR1 WNHNN and CDR2 SYGVQD (reference sequence). The trim removed 0 bases at V and 7 bases at J, leaving 4 bases unmatched. The CDR3 DNA reads as TGCGCCAGCAGTGAGTCGGACAGGGATGGTGGCTACACCTTC. This encodes CASSESDRDGGYTF.

CDR3 protein: CASSSARRPSNQPQHF. The CDR3 nucleotides read TGTGCCAGCAGTTCCGCCCGGCGGCCTAGCAATCAGCCCCAGCATTTT. This chain joins TRBV6-5 and TRBJ1-5; D ambiguous. Trimming cost V 4 bases and J 0 bases, with 13 bases left between them. CDR1 and CDR2 from the germline V gene are MNHEY and SVGAGI. The CDR3 consists of 16 residues.

J is TRBJ2-7 and V is TRBV9; TRBD1 agrees at 9 bases. Unmatched junction bases numbered 6, after V lost 0 bases and J lost 2 bases. The CDR3 covers 16 residues. The germline V gene encodes CDR1 SGDLS and CDR2 YYNGEE. The CDR3 DNA is TGTGCCAGCAGCGTAGCCGGGACAGGGAGTACCTACGAGCAGTACTTC. It codes for CASSVAGTGSTYEQYF.

This chain joins TRBV2 and TRBJ1-1; possible D gene TRBD1, 5 bases. This CDR3 has 14 amino acids. Per the germline V gene, CDR1 is SNHLY and CDR2 is FYNNEI. Trimming pared 0 bases from V and 6 bases from J, leaving 11 bases between. The CDR3 DNA follows: TGTGCCAGCAGTGAAGCTCAGGGATACGCTGAAGCTTTCTTT. Encoded protein: CASSEAQGYAEAFF.

The rearrangement joins TRBV7-2 to TRBJ2-3; the D gene is possibly TRBD2 (5 bases). Germline V gene lookup returns CDR1 SGHTA and CDR2 FQGNSA. The CDR3 totals 13 residues. Between the trimmed V and J ends, which lost 5 bases and 4 bases, there was a span of 10 bases. This chain's CDR3 is CASSPVGADTQYF. The CDR3, as DNA: TGTGCCAGCAGCCCCGTCGGGGCAGATACGCAGTATTTT.

V and J are TRBV27 and TRBJ2-7, with D uncertain. CDR3 length equals 17 residues. The V gene's germline CDR1 is MNHEY and CDR2 SMNVEV (reference sequence). Trimming stripped 7 bases from V and 5 bases from J, with 27 bases between. The CDR3 coding sequence is TGTGCCAGCAACCCCTACGGCATGGTCCCCCAGGCCAACGAGCAGTACTTC. Amino acids: CASNPYGMVPQANEQYF.

The rearrangement joins TRBV6-5 to TRBJ1-2; D gene unclear. Trimming cost V 9 bases and J 4 bases, with 18 bases left between them. The CDR3 runs to 14 residues. Looked up from germline, CDR1 is MNHEY and CDR2 is SVGAGI. The CDR3 nucleotides read TGTGCCAGGGGGTGGAGGCGGATCTTCTATGGCTACACCTTC. The encoded protein is CARGWRRIFYGYTF.

The chain joins TRBV9 to TRBJ1-2; TRBD1 is a possible D gene (6 bases). The V gene lost 0 bases and the J gene lost 4 bases, with 10 bases spanning the gap. The germline V gene encodes CDR1 SGDLS and CDR2 YYNGEE. This CDR3 comprises 14 residues. CDR3: CASSVDRAGYGYTF. The CDR3 DNA is TGTGCCAGCAGCGTAGACAGGGCGGGCTATGGCTACACCTTC.

This chain uses TRBV2 with TRBJ2-6, with no clear D. CDR1 SNHLY and CDR2 FYNNEI come from the germline V gene. Trimming cost V 2 bases and J 1 base, with 3 bases left between them. This CDR3 has 14 amino acids. CDR3 loop: CASSELSGANVLTF. DNA of the CDR3: TGTGCCAGCAGTGAACTTTCTGGGGCCAACGTCCTGACTTTC. Based on the CDR3 plus reference TRBV2 and TRBJ2-6, the full variable domain is EPEVTQTPSHQVTQMGQEVILRCVPISNHLYFYWYRQILGQKVEFLVSFYNNEISEKSEIFDDQFSVERPDGSNFTLKIRSTKLEDSAMYFCASSELSGANVLTFGAGSRLTVL.

The chain has TRBV5-1 and TRBJ2-7; 10 nucleotides line up with TRBD1. There are 18 residues in the CDR3. V gave up 0 bases and J gave up 1 base; unmatched junction bases: 10. CDR1 is SGHRS, CDR2 YFSETQ, per germline. CDR3 nucleotides: TGCGCCAGCAGCTTGGAGGACAGGGGGTACCCTCAATCCTACGAGCAGTACTTC. It translates to CASSLEDRGYPQSYEQYF.

This clone was observed a single time. The J gene is TRBJ2-5, the V gene TRBV6-4, with D perhaps matching TRBD2 (5 bases). Germline loops: CDR1 MRHNA, CDR2 SNTAGT. V shed 4 bases and J shed 2 bases, with 14 bases lying between them. The CDR3 spans 15 residues. This chain's CDR3 is CASSAGLRDQETQYF. For the CDR3, the DNA is TGTGCCAGCAGTGCAGGACTGAGAGATCAAGAGACCCAGTACTTC.

DNA for the CDR3: TGTGCCACCCGCGAAGCAGCGGGAGATACGCAGTATTTT. Protein: CATREAAGDTQYF. V is TRBV10-3 and J is TRBJ2-3; a weak D match, TRBD2 (6 bases). The CDR3 consists of 13 residues. Per germline, CDR1 ENHRY and CDR2 SYGVKD. With 10 bases removed from V and 5 bases from J, the gap between germline ends came to 16 bases.

The table lists this clone with a few counts. The chain links TRBV18 to TRBJ2-7; the D gene is possibly TRBD1 (5 bases). The germline V gene has CDR1 KGHSH and CDR2 LQKENI. The CDR3 has 13 residues. V shed 0 bases and J shed 6 bases, with 9 bases lying between them. The CDR3 loop reads CASSPPFGAEQYF. CDR3 coding DNA: TGTGCCAGCTCACCACCGTTTGGGGCCGAGCAGTACTTC. The full variable domain, with the rest looked up from reference TRBV18 and TRBJ2-7, is NAGVMQNPRHLVRRRGQEARLRCSPMKGHSHVYWYRQLPEEGLKFMVYLQKENIIDESGMPKERFSAEFPKEGPSILRIQQVVRGDSAAYFCASSPPFGAEQYFGPGTRLTVT.

The rearrangement links TRBV6-1 to TRBJ1-2, with D maybe TRBD1 (5 bases). V dropped 2 bases and J dropped 5 bases, with 21 bases sitting between them. CDR3 length equals 17 residues. The germline V gene has CDR1 MNHNS and CDR2 SASEGT. The CDR3 sequence: CASSESGGEWEFYGYTF. As DNA, the CDR3 is TGTGCCAGCAGTGAATCGGGGGGGGAGTGGGAGTTTTATGGCTACACCTTC.

This sequence joins TRBV25-1 and TRBJ2-7; 11 nucleotides match TRBD1. Germline V lookup: CDR1 MGHDK, CDR2 SYGVNS. The CDR3 has 15 residues. Trimming took 7 bases from V and 2 from J; bases not matched to a gene: 7. CDR3 amino acids: CASTDRDRGAYEQYF. The CDR3 nucleotides are TGTGCCAGCACCGATCGGGACAGGGGGGCCTACGAGCAGTACTTC.

The chain has TRBV18 and TRBJ1-5; 7 positions match TRBD1. CDR1 KGHSH and CDR2 LQKENI come from the germline V gene. Trimming took 3 bases from V and 3 from J; bases not matched to a gene: 8. The CDR3 runs 16 residues. CDR3 coding DNA: TGTGCCAGCTCACCGGACAGGACCAAAACCAATCAGCCCCAGCATTTT. As protein: CASSPDRTKTNQPQHF. Using reference TRBV18 and TRBJ1-5 for the parts outside the CDR3, the full variable domain is NAGVMQNPRHLVRRRGQEARLRCSPMKGHSHVYWYRQLPEEGLKFMVYLQKENIIDESGMPKERFSAEFPKEGPSILRIQQVVRGDSAAYFCASSPDRTKTNQPQHFGDGTRLSIL.

This rearrangement joins TRBV9 to TRBJ2-3; 7 nucleotides match TRBD2. Trimming cost V 0 bases and J 1 base; bases outside gene matches: 2. Per germline, CDR1 SGDLS and CDR2 YYNGEE. The CDR3 runs 15 residues. The CDR3 DNA reads as TGTGCCAGCAGCGTAGGGACTAGAGGCACAGATACGCAGTATTTT. Its translation is CASSVGTRGTDTQYF.

This clone was counted a few times. The chain joins TRBV19 to TRBJ2-7; maybe TRBD1 (6 bases). CDR3 length: 15 residues. Germline-derived CDR1 and CDR2 are LNHDA and SQIVND (reference sequence). Trimming left V 6 bases short and J 4 bases short, with 19 bases between. The CDR3 DNA is TGTGCCAGTAGGAACCGGGACACTCCCTCGTACGAGCAGTACTTC. Translating it yields CASRNRDTPSYEQYF.

In the case of this clone: Relative to the germline gene, one junction end is altered; a read error may explain this. This sequence joins TRBV11-2 and TRBJ2-3; a possible D gene is TRBD2 (6 bases). CDR1 is SGHAT and CDR2 is FQNNGV in the germline V gene. CDR3 length equals 14 residues. CDR3 bases: TGTGCCAGCAGATTAGCGGTTCCTACAGATACGCAGTATTTT. Amino acid sequence: CASRLAVPTDTQYF.

V gene TRBV19 combines with J gene TRBJ2-2; 8 nucleotides line up with TRBD2. Trimming removed 7 bases from V and 6 bases from J; junction bases left unmatched: 10. This CDR3 contains 15 residues. The germline V gene has CDR1 LNHDA and CDR2 SQIVND (reference sequence). CDR3 protein: CASNKVREGAGELFF. The CDR3 DNA is TGTGCCAGTAATAAGGTCCGGGAGGGGGCCGGGGAGCTGTTTTTT. The full variable domain, its missing parts supplied by reference TRBV19 and TRBJ2-2, is DGGITQSPKYLFRKEGQNVTLSCEQNLNHDAMYWYRQDPGQGLRLIYYSQIVNDFQKGDIAEGYSVSREKKESFPLTVTSAQKNPTAFYLCASNKVREGAGELFFGEGSRLTVL.